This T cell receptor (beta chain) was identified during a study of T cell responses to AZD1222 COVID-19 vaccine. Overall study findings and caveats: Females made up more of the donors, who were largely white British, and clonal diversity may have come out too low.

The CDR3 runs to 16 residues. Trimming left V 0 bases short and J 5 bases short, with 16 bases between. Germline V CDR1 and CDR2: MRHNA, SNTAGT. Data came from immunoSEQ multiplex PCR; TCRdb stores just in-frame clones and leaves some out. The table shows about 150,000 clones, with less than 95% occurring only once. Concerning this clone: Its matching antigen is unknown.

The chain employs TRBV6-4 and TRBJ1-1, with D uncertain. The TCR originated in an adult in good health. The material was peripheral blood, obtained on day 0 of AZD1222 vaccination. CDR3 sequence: CASSDSRRRSGTEAFF. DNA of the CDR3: TGTGCCAGCAGTGACTCGAGGAGGAGGTCCGGTACTGAAGCTTTCTTT.